This T cell receptor beta chain was captured by sequencing in a study of blood T cell repertoires in COVID-19. Study background: Researchers got acute and convalescent COVID-19 samples from the United States, Italy and Spain. PBMCs, B-cell-depleted T cells, or T cells provided the cDNA or gDNA that made up the material.

The length of the CDR3 is 15 residues. The V gene's germline CDR1 is SGHTA and CDR2 FQGNSA. With 4 bases clipped from V and 3 bases from J, the junction kept 8 bases outside the gene matches. Original data processing: Quantification of nucleated cells was approximated via reference gene primer amplification. Sequenced by immunoSEQ multiplex PCR; TCRdb stores in-frame clones only, minus some. V, J and clone size are taken as reported in that table, and D and trimming were inferred from the DNA itself. The data hold roughly 200,000 clones, with roughly 85% observed a single time. The specimen sequenced was peripheral blood. The chain joins TRBV7-2 to TRBJ2-5; 7 nucleotides agree with TRBD2. The sequence derives from a man aged 55 to 70 with acute or convalescent COVID-19. The CDR3 region has the DNA TGTGCCAGCAGCTCCGAGCTGCTAGCGGAAGAGACCCAGTACTTC. Its protein is CASSSELLAEETQYF. The full variable domain, with the rest looked up from reference TRBV7-2 and TRBJ2-5, is GAGVSQSPSNKVTEKGKDVELRCDPISGHTALYWYRQSLGQGLEFLIYFQGNSAPDKSGLPSDRFSAERTGGSVSTLTIQRTQQEDSAVYLCASSSELLAEETQYFGPGTRLLVL.